Shown below are 18 T cell receptor beta chains from a single sample sequenced in a study of CD4 T cells in relation to SARS-CoV-2 and coronaviruses. Here immunoSEQ multiplex PCR was the method, and the copy in TCRdb shows in-frame clones only, minus some. The data show about 20,000 clones, 76% seen once. Unexposed donor CD4+ T cells date from about 2011-2018, before the COVID-19 pandemic. After nine to ten days of culture, CD4+ T cells were isolated. These TCRs are of unknown antigen specificity. The sequenced sample was CD4+ T cells from PBMCs, cultured in vitro. Source of these receptors: a human donor in good health.

This rearrangement joins TRBV28 to TRBJ2-3; D not resolved. The CDR3 is made up of 12 amino acids. Germline V CDR1 and CDR2: MDHEN, SYDVKM. V lost 5 bases to trimming and J lost 7 bases, with 10 bases between them. The CDR3 DNA is TGTGCCAGCAGTGCCCTCACCCATACGCAGTATTTT. Translation: CASSALTHTQYF.

J is TRBJ2-5 and V is TRBV4-2; no reliable D call. V lost 7 bases to trimming and J lost 2 bases, with 17 bases between them. Germline V gene sequence: CDR1 LGHNA, CDR2 YNFKEQ. The CDR3 spans 15 residues. CDR3 sequence (DNA): TGTGCCAGCAACCTGCTCGCGGTCCGGCAAGAGACCCAGTACTTC. This encodes CASNLLAVRQETQYF.

The chain uses TRBV19 and TRBJ2-1; D is undetermined. This CDR3 contains 15 residues. CDR1 is LNHDA, CDR2 SQIVND, per germline (reference sequence). The V end was cut by 3 bases, the J end by 5 bases, with 14 bases between. CDR3 in amino acids: CASSMAVSGNNEQFF. As DNA, the CDR3 is TGTGCCAGTAGTATGGCGGTGAGTGGCAACAATGAGCAGTTCTTC.

The chain has TRBV9 and TRBJ2-5; maybe TRBD2 (6 bases). Germline assignment: CDR1 SGDLS and CDR2 YYNGEE. The CDR3 is 18 residues long. The V gene lost 0 bases and the J gene lost 0 bases, with 18 bases spanning the gap. CDR3 in DNA: TGTGCCAGCAGCGTAGCTCGTTCTAGCGACCTAGACCAAGAGACCCAGTACTTC. Protein product: CASSVARSSDLDQETQYF.

This clone was recorded once. This chain connects TRBV24-1 to TRBJ2-4; D is possibly TRBD1 (6 bases). Germline V CDR1 and CDR2: KGHDR, SFDVKD. The CDR3 contains 13 residues. V was pared by 4 bases and J by 11 bases, with 14 bases between. CDR3 DNA: TGTGCCACCAGTGACCTCACCACAGGGCTTCAGTACTTC. Translating gives CATSDLTTGLQYF.

The gene calls are TRBV5-1 and TRBJ2-7; perhaps TRBD2 as D (6 bases). Germline values: CDR1 SGHRS, CDR2 YFSETQ. Trimming stripped 6 bases from V and 1 base from J, with 17 bases between. This CDR3 has 15 amino acids. The CDR3, as DNA: TGCGCCAGCACCCCTCTGGGCGGGGCATCCTACGAGCAGTACTTC. Translation: CASTPLGGASYEQYF.

The chain carries TRBV7-9 and TRBJ2-3; D may be TRBD2 (5 bases). The CDR3 is made up of 15 amino acids. Trimming pared 5 bases from V and 6 bases from J, leaving 18 bases between. Germline values: CDR1 SEHNR, CDR2 FQNEAQ (reference sequence). CDR3 protein: CASSPGRGPMDTQYF. Written as DNA, the CDR3 is TGTGCCAGCAGCCCCGGAAGAGGGCCCATGGATACGCAGTATTTT.

This chain uses TRBV5-1 with TRBJ1-1; 7 bases line up with TRBD1. Germline values: CDR1 SGHRS, CDR2 YFSETQ. V gave up 2 bases and J gave up 4 bases; unmatched junction bases: 2. The CDR3 totals 13 residues. The CDR3 DNA reads TGCGCCAGCAGCTTTACAGGGGTCACTGAAGCTTTCTTT. Protein sequence: CASSFTGVTEAFF.

The V gene is TRBV2, the J gene TRBJ2-2, with TRBD1 identical over 7 bases. Germline values: CDR1 SNHLY, CDR2 FYNNEI. The trim removed 4 bases at V and 6 bases at J, leaving 2 bases unmatched. The length of the CDR3 is 13 residues. The CDR3 region is CASSGQGSGELFF. CDR3 coding DNA: TGTGCCAGCAGTGGACAGGGTTCCGGGGAGCTGTTTTTT.

The rearrangement uses TRBV6-1 and TRBJ2-2; D might be TRBD1 (6 bases). V gave up 2 bases and J gave up 16 bases, with 17 bases separating them. Germline V lookup: CDR1 MNHNS, CDR2 SASEGT. This CDR3 contains 13 residues. The CDR3 nucleotides read TGTGCCAGCAGTGAACGGGGCAGGGGTCCTGGGTTTTTT. This translates into CASSERGRGPGFF.

The chain recombines TRBV5-1 with TRBJ1-5; tentatively, D is TRBD1 (6 bases). This CDR3 is built from 14 residues. Per germline, CDR1 SGHRS and CDR2 YFSETQ. V lost 0 bases and J lost 5, with 9 bases in between. CDR3 residues: CASSLDRADQPQHF. Written as DNA, the CDR3 is TGCGCCAGCAGCTTGGACAGGGCAGATCAGCCCCAGCATTTT.

V and J are TRBV6-4 and TRBJ1-2, with D uncertain. The CDR3 is made up of 16 amino acids. V gave up 2 bases and J gave up 4 bases, with 17 bases separating them. The V gene's germline CDR1 is MRHNA and CDR2 SNTAGT. The CDR3 region is CASSDEGQTKLYGYTF. The CDR3 bases are TGTGCCAGCAGTGACGAAGGCCAAACCAAACTCTATGGCTACACCTTC.

The chain links TRBV2 to TRBJ2-7, with D possibly TRBD1 on 6 matching bases. The CDR3 loop spans 13 amino acids. Per the germline V gene, CDR1 is SNHLY and CDR2 is FYNNEI. The V gene lost 4 bases and the J gene lost 2 bases, with 9 bases spanning the gap. CDR3 bases: TGTGCCAGCAGTGTGCAGGGGACCTACGAGCAGTACTTC. Its translation: CASSVQGTYEQYF.

With respect to this clone: The junction does not match germline at one end; this may be a read error. The genes are TRBV20-1 and TRBJ2-4; D gene unclear. CDR1 and CDR2 (germline): DFQATT, SNEGSKA (reference sequence). The CDR3 covers 11 residues. CDR3 amino acids: CGVEAKNIQYF. The DNA for the CDR3 is TGTGGAGTCGAAGCCAAAAACATTCAGTACTTC.

The chain employs TRBV28 and TRBJ2-7, with D possibly being TRBD2 (5 bases). In germline, CDR1 is MDHEN, CDR2 SYDVKM. Trimming pared 2 bases from V and 7 bases from J, leaving 12 bases between. This CDR3 contains 13 residues. The CDR3 DNA follows: TGTGCCAGCAGTTTAAGAGGTACGGGGGAGCAGTACTTC. Its protein product is CASSLRGTGEQYF.

The gene calls are TRBV5-1 and TRBJ2-5; no firm D call. The CDR3 consists of 11 residues. Between the trimmed V and J ends, which lost 5 bases and 2 bases, there was a span of 4 bases. Looked up from germline, CDR1 is SGHRS and CDR2 is YFSETQ. The CDR3 spells CASSSQETQYF. Here the CDR3 DNA reads TGCGCCAGCAGTTCACAAGAGACCCAGTACTTC.

This sequence joins TRBV5-1 and TRBJ1-1, with D tentatively TRBD1 (5 bases). This CDR3 has 14 residues. The V gene's germline CDR1 is SGHRS and CDR2 YFSETQ. With 5 bases removed from V and 2 bases from J, the gap between germline ends came to 13 bases. CDR3 sequence reads: CASRESQGNTEAFF. CDR3 in DNA: TGCGCCAGCAGGGAGTCTCAGGGTAACACTGAAGCTTTCTTT.

The genes are TRBV6-4 and TRBJ2-1, with D perhaps matching TRBD2 (5 bases). Germline CDR1 MRHNA, CDR2 SNTAGT. CDR3 length: 13 amino acids. V dropped 4 bases and J dropped 7 bases, with 11 bases sitting between them. The CDR3 loop is CASSVREENEQFF. The CDR3 DNA follows: TGTGCCAGCAGTGTACGGGAAGAGAATGAGCAGTTCTTC.